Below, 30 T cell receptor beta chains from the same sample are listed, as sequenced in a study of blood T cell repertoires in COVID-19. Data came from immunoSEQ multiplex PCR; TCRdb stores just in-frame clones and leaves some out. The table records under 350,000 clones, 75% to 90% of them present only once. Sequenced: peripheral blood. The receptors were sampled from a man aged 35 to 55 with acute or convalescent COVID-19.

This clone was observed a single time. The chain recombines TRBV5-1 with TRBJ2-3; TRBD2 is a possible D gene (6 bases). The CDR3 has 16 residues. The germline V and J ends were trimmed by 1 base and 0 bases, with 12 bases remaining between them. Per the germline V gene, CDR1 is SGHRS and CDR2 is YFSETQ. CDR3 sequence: CASSLLASASTDTQYF. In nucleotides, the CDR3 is TGCGCCAGCAGCTTGTTGGCTAGCGCTAGCACAGATACGCAGTATTTT. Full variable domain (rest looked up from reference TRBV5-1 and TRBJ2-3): KAGVTQTPRYLIKTRGQQVTLSCSPISGHRSVSWYQQTPGQGLQFLFEYFSETQRNKGNFPGRFSGRQFSNSRSEMNVSTLELGDSALYLCASSLLASASTDTQYFGPGTRLTVL.

CDR3 bases: TGCAGCGTTCGCGGGGAGATTGGCACTGAAGCTTTCTTT. Protein product: CSVRGEIGTEAFF. The rearrangement joins TRBV29-1 to TRBJ1-1; no definite D call. V gave up 5 bases and J gave up 4 bases, with 14 bases separating them. Germline V CDR1 and CDR2: SQVTM, ANQGSEA. The CDR3 consists of 13 residues.

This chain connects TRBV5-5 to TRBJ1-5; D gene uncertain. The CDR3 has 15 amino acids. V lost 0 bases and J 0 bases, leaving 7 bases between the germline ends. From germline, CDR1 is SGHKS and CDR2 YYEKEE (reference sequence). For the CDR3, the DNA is TGTGCCAGCAGCTTGGGAGTTTATAGCAATCAGCCCCAGCATTTT. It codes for CASSLGVYSNQPQHF.

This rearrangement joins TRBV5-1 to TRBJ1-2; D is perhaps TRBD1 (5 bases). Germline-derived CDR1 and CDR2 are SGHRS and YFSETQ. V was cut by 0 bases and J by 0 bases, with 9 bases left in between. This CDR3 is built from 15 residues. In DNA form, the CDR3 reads TGCGCCAGCAGCTTGGTCGGGGGGGCTAACTATGGCTACACCTTC. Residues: CASSLVGGANYGYTF.

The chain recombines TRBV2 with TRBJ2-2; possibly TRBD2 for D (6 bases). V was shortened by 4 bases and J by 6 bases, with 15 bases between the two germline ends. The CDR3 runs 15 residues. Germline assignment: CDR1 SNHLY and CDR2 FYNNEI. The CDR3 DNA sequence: TGTGCCAGCAGTGCGGCGGCGGGACCCCCCGGGGAGCTGTTTTTT. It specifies CASSAAAGPPGELFF. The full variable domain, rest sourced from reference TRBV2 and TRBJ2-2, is EPEVTQTPSHQVTQMGQEVILRCVPISNHLYFYWYRQILGQKVEFLVSFYNNEISEKSEIFDDQFSVERPDGSNFTLKIRSTKLEDSAMYFCASSAAAGPPGELFFGEGSRLTVL.

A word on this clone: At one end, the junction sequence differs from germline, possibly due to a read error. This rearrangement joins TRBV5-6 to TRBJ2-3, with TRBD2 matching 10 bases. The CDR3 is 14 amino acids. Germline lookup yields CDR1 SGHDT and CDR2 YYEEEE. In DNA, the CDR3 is TGTGCCAGCAGCTTCCCCACCTTTAGGACTAGCGGCGACTTT. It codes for CASSFPTFRTSGDF. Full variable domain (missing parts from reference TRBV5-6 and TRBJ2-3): DAGVTQSPTHLIKTRGQQVTLRCSPKSGHDTVSWYQQALGQGPQFIFQYYEEEERQRGNFPDRFSGHQFPNYSSELNVNALLLGDSALYLCASSFPTFRTSGDFGPGTRLTVL.

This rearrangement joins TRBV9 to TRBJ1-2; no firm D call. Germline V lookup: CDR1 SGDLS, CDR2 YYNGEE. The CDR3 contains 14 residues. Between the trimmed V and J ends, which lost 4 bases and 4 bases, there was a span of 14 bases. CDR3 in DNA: TGTGCCAGCAGCCCGGGCCGGGAGACCTATGGCTACACCTTC. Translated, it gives CASSPGRETYGYTF.

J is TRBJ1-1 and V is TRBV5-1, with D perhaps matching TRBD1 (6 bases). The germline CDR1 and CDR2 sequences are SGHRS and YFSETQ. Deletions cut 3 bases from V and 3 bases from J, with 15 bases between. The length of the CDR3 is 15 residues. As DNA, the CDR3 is TGCGCCAGCAGCTGGGGGGGCGTTCCTTACACTGAAGCTTTCTTT. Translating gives CASSWGGVPYTEAFF. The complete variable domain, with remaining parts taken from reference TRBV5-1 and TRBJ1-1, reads KAGVTQTPRYLIKTRGQQVTLSCSPISGHRSVSWYQQTPGQGLQFLFEYFSETQRNKGNFPGRFSGRQFSNSRSEMNVSTLELGDSALYLCASSWGGVPYTEAFFGQGTRLTVV.

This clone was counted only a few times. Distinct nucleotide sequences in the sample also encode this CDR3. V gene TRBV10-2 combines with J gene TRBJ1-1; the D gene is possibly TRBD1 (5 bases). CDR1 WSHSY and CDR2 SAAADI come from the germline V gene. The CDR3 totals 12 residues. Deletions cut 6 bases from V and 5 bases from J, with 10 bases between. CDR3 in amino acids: CASRGGGTEAFF. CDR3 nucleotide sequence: TGCGCCAGCAGGGGCGGGGGGACTGAAGCTTTCTTT.

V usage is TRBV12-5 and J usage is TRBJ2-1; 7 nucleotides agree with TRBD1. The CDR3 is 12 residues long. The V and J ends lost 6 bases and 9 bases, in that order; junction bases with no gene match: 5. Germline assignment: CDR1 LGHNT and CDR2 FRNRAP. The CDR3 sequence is CASGRTGAEQFF. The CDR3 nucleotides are TGTGCTAGTGGCCGAACAGGGGCTGAGCAGTTCTTC. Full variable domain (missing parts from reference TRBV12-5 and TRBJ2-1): DARVTQTPRHKVTEMGQEVTMRCQPILGHNTVFWYRQTMMQGLELLAYFRNRAPLDDSGMPKDRFSAEMPDATLATLKIQPSEPRDSAVYFCASGRTGAEQFFGPGTRLTVL.

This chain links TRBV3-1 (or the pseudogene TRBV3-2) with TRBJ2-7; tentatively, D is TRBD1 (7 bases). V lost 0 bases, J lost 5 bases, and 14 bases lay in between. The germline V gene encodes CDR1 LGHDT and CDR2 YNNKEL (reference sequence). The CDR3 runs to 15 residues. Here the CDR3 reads CASSQDPTGEDEQYF. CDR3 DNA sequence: TGTGCCAGCAGCCAAGATCCCACAGGGGAGGACGAGCAGTACTTC.

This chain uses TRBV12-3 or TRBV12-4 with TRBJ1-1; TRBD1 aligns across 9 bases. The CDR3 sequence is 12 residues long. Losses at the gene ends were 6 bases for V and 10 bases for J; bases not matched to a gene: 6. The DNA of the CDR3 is TGTGCCAGCAGACTCGGACAGGGGAGAGCTTTCTTT. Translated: CASRLGQGRAFF.

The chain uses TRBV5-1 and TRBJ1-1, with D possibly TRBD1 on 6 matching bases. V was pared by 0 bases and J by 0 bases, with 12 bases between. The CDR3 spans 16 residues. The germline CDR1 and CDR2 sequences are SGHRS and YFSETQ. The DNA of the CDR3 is TGCGCCAGCAGCTTGGGCCCTCGACAGGTGAACACTGAAGCTTTCTTT. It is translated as CASSLGPRQVNTEAFF.

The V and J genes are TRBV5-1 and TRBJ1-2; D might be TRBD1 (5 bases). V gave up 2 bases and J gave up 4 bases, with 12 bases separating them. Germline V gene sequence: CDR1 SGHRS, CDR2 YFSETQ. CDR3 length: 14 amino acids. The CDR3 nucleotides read TGCGCCAGCAGCTTTGGAACGACAGCCTATGGCTACACCTTC. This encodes CASSFGTTAYGYTF.

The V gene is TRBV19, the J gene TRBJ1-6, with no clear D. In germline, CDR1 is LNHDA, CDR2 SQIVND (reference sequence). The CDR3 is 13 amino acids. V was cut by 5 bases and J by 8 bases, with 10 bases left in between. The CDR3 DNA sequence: TGTGCCAGTAGTTCGGGTCCTGATTCACCCCTCCACTTT. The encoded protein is CASSSGPDSPLHF. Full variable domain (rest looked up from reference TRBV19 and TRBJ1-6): DGGITQSPKYLFRKEGQNVTLSCEQNLNHDAMYWYRQDPGQGLRLIYYSQIVNDFQKGDIAEGYSVSREKKESFPLTVTSAQKNPTAFYLCASSSGPDSPLHFGNGTRLTVT.

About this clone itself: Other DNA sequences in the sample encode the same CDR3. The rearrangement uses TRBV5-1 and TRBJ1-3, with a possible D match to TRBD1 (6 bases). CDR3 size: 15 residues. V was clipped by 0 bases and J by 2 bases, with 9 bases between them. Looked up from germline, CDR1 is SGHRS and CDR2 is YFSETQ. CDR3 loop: CASSLEGGTGNTIYF. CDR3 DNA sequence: TGCGCCAGCAGCTTGGAAGGGGGAACTGGAAACACCATATATTTT.

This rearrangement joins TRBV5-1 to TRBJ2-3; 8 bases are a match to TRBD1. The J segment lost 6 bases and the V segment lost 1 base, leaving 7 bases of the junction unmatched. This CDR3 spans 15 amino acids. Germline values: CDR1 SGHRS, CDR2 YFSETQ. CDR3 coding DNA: TGCGCCAGCAGCTTGAACAGGGGGTCGCCGGATACGCAGTATTTT. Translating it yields CASSLNRGSPDTQYF.

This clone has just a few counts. CDR3 sequence: CASQRGNYNEQFF. DNA of the CDR3: TGTGCCAGCCAGCGGGGAAACTACAATGAGCAGTTCTTC. The rearrangement links TRBV6-6 to TRBJ2-1; 7 bases align to TRBD2. Germline-derived CDR1 and CDR2 are MNHNY and SVGAGI (reference sequence). V lost 8 bases to trimming and J lost 3 bases; unmatched junction nucleotides: 4. This CDR3 spans 13 amino acids.

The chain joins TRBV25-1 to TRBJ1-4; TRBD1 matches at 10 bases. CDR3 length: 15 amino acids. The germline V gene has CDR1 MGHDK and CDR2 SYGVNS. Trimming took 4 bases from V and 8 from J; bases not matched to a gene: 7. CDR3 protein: CASSADRGQQEKLFF. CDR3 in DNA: TGTGCCAGCAGTGCTGACAGGGGGCAGCAGGAAAAACTGTTTTTT. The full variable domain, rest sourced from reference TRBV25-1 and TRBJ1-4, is EADIYQTPRYLVIGTGKKITLECSQTMGHDKMYWYQQDPGMELHLIHYSYGVNSTEKGDLSSESTVSRIRTEHFPLTLESARPSHTSQYLCASSADRGQQEKLFFGSGTQLSVL.

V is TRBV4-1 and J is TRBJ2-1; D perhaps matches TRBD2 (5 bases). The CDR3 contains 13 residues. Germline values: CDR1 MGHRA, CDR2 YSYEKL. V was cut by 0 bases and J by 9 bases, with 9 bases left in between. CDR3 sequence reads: CASSQERVGEQFF. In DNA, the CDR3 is TGCGCCAGCAGCCAAGAGAGGGTCGGTGAGCAGTTCTTC.

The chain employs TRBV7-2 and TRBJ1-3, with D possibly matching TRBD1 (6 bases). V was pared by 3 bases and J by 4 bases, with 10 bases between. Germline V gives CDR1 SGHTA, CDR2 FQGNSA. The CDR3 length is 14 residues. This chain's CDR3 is CASSFNRAGNTIYF. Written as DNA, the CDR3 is TGTGCCAGCAGCTTTAACAGGGCCGGAAACACCATATATTTT. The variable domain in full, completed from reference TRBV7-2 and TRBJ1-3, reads GAGVSQSPSNKVTEKGKDVELRCDPISGHTALYWYRQSLGQGLEFLIYFQGNSAPDKSGLPSDRFSAERTGGSVSTLTIQRTQQEDSAVYLCASSFNRAGNTIYFGEGSWLTVV.

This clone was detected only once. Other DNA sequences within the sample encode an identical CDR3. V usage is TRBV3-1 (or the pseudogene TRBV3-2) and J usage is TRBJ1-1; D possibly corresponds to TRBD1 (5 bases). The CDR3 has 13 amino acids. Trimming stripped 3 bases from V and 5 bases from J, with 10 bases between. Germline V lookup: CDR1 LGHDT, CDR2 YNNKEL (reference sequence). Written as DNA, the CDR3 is TGTGCCAGCAGCCATTTGGGGGGGACTGAAGCTTTCTTT. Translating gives CASSHLGGTEAFF.

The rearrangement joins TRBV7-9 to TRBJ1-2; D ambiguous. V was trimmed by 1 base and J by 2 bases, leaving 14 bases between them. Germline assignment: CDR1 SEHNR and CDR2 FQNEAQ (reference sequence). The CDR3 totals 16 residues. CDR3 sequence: CASSLGLRGSNYGYTF. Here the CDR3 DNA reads TGTGCCAGCAGCTTAGGTCTCCGGGGTTCCAACTATGGCTACACCTTC.

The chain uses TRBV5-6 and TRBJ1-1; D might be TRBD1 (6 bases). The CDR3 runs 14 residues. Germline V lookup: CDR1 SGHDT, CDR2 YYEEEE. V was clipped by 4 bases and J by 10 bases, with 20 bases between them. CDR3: CASSLMTGSKTAFF. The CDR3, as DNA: TGTGCCAGCAGCCTTATGACAGGCTCGAAAACAGCTTTCTTT.

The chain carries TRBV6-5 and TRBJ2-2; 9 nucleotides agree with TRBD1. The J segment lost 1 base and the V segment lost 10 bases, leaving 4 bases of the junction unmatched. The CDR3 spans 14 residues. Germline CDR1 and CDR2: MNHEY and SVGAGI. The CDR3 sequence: CATLDRGNTGELFF. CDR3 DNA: TGTGCCACCTTGGACAGGGGGAACACCGGGGAGCTGTTTTTT.

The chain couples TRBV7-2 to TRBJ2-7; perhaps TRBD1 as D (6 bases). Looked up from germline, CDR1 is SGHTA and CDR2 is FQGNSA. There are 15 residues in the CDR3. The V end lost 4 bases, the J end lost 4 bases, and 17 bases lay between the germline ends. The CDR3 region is CASSSRLGAEYEQYF. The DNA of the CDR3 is TGTGCCAGCAGCTCCCGACTGGGGGCTGAATACGAGCAGTACTTC.

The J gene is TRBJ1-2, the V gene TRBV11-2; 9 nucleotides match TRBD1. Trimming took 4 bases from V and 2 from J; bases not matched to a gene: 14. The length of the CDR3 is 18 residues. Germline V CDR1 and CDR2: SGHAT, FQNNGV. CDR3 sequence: CASSSDRDRAPRNYGYTF. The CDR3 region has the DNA TGTGCCAGCAGCTCGGACCGGGACAGGGCCCCTCGGAACTATGGCTACACCTTC.

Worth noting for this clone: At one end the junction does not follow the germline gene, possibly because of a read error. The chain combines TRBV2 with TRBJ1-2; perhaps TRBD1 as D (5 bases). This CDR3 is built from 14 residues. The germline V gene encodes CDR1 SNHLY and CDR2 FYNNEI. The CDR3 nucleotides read TGTGCCAGCAGGGAAGGGGAGAGGCGGGGTGGCTACACCTTC. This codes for CASREGERRGGYTF.

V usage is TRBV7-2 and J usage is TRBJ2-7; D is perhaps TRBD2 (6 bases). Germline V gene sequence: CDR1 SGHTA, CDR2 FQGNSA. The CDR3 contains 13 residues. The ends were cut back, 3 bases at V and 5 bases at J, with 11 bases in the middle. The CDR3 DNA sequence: TGTGCCAGCAGCTTTGGACCGGGAGACGAGCAGTACTTC. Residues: CASSFGPGDEQYF.

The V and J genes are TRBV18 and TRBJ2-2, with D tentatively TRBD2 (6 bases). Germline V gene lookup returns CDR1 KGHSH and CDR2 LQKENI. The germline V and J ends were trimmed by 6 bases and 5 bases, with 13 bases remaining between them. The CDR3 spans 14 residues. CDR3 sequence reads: CASSAGGLTGELFF. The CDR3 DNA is TGTGCCAGCTCGGCCGGGGGATTGACCGGGGAGCTGTTTTTT.